This T cell receptor beta chain was sequenced during a study of post-analysis software for immune sequencing data. Study context: Some patients lacked subtype; others had relapsing-remitting, secondary progressive or progressive-relapsing disease. General observations from the study: F measure grouped same-batch samples tightly together. Relative to controls, patients had about 5 TRBV segments at higher frequency, with TRBV5-6, TRBV5-1 and TRBV20-1 among these. Diversity measured as normalized Chao1 was significantly lower in multiple sclerosis patients than in controls.

Built from TCR beta cDNA, the libraries had unique molecular identifiers in them. MiXCR, applied by TCRdb to the PCR reads, yields one record per CDR3 protein. Among 180,000 or so distinct CDR3 sequences, 29% were seen once, and the ten largest hold approximately 3.6%. Concerning this clonotype itself: The antigen remains unidentified.

Germline loops: CDR1 MNHEY, CDR2 SVGEGT. The CDR3 runs 14 residues. The V end was cut by 4 bases, the J end by 4 bases, with 10 bases between. Sequencing was performed on blood. The TCR originated in a girl aged 2-17 years with multiple sclerosis. The rearrangement joins TRBV6-2 or TRBV6-3 to TRBJ1-4; the D gene is possibly TRBD1 (5 bases). The DNA of the CDR3 is TGTGCCAGCAGTTTTAAACAGGTTAATGAAAAACTGTTTTTT. As protein: CASSFKQVNEKLFF.